This entry features one T cell receptor (beta chain) sequence. Clones were sequenced by immunoSEQ multiplex PCR, and TCRdb holds only the in-frame ones, with some missing. The sample shows approximately 56,000 clones, 89% of them seen only once. The data derive from a study of blood T cell repertoires in COVID-19. V lost 6 bases and J lost 4; bases outside the gene matches: 9. The CDR3 consists of 15 residues. CDR1 is LNHDA, CDR2 SQIVND, per germline (reference sequence). The gene calls are TRBV19 and TRBJ2-3, with 8 positions matching TRBD1. The sequenced material came from peripheral blood. This clonotype was obtained from a woman in her sixties or seventies with COVID-19, enrolled during active disease. CDR3 region: CASRHTGGVADTQYF. The CDR3 coding sequence is TGTGCCAGTAGACACACAGGGGGAGTCGCAGATACGCAGTATTTT.